This note documents a single T cell receptor beta chain sequence. The entry originates in a study of blood T cell repertoires in COVID-19. This CDR3 region has 16 residues. Germline values: CDR1 PRHDT, CDR2 FYEKMQ (reference sequence). V lost 1 base, J lost 2 bases, and 4 bases stayed unmatched. The method was immunoSEQ multiplex PCR; TCRdb's version includes in-frame clones alone and lacks a portion of them. Found here are some 240,000 clones, more than 85% of them singletons; the top ten hold 0.8% to 1%. Material for sequencing was peripheral blood. V gene TRBV13 combines with J gene TRBJ1-2; 10 bases line up with TRBD1. This receptor was obtained from a man in his 60s with COVID-19, enrolled during active disease. CDR3 sequence reads: CASSLADRGLNYGYTF. For the CDR3, the DNA is TGTGCCAGCAGCTTAGCCGACAGGGGGCTGAACTATGGCTACACCTTC.